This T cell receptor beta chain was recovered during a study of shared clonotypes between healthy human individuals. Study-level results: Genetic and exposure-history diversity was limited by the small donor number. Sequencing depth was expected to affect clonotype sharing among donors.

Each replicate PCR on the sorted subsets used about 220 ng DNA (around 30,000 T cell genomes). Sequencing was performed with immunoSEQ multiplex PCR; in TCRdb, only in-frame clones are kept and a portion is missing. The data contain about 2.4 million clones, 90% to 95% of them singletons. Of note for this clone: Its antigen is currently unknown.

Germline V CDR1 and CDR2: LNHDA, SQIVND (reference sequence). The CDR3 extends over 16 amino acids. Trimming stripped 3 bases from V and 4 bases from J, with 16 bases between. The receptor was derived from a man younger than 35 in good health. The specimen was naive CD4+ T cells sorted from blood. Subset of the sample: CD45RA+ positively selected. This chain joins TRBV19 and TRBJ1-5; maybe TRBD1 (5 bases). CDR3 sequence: CASSIGGTGQNQPQHF. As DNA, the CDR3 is TGTGCCAGTAGTATTGGAGGGACCGGACAAAATCAGCCCCAGCATTTT.